The source of this TCR beta chain is a study of cytomegalovirus exposure and HLA in healthy donors. Study-wide results and caveats: In a later analysis, HLA-C alleles had the fewest associated TCRs, DRB1 alleles the most. Compared with the roughly 730-donor mean, an Asian-associated ancestry cluster reportedly had fewer N-insertions, according to a later analysis.

The CDR3 runs to 16 residues. Germline CDR1 and CDR2: LNHNV and YYDKDF (reference sequence). Germline trimming cut 4 bases from V and 2 bases from J; bases unmatched to any gene: 3. Points on this clone: Its matching antigen is unknown.

60 Vbeta and 13 Jbeta primers were used in PCR. Produced via immunoSEQ multiplex PCR; TCRdb's table is partial and in-frame only. Of 100,000 to 150,000 clones listed, around 74% are singletons. The sequence was collected from a male donor in good health and CMV-seronegative. The gene calls are TRBV15 and TRBJ2-7; 15 bases line up with TRBD2. Input material: PBMCs. The CDR3 spells CATSTGLAGGPYEQYF. The DNA of the CDR3 is TGTGCCACCAGCACGGGACTAGCGGGAGGACCCTACGAGCAGTACTTC.